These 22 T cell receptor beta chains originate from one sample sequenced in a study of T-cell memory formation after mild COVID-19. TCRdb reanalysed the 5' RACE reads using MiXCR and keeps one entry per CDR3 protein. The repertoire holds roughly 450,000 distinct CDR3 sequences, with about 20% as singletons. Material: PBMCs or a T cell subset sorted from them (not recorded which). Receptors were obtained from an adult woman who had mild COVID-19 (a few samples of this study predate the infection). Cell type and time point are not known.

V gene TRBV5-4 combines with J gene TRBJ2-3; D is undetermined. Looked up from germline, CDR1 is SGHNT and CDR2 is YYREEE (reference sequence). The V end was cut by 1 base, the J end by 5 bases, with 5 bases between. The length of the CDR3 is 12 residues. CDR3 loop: CASSLLKDTQYF. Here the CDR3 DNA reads TGTGCCAGCAGCTTGCTGAAAGATACGCAGTATTTT.

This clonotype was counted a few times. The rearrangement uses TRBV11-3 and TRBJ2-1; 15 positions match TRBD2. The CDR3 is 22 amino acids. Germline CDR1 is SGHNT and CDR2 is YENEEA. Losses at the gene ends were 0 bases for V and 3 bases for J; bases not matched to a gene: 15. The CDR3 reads CASSLDTRIRTSGRVRYNEQFF. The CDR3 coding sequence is TGTGCCAGCAGCTTAGACACCCGCATAAGGACTAGCGGGAGGGTGCGCTACAATGAGCAGTTCTTC.

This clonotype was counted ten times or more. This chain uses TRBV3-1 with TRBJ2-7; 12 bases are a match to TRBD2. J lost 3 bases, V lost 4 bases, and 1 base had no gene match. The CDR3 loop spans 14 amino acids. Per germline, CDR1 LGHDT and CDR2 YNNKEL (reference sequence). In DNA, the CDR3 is TGTGCCAGCAGCCGACTAGCGGGAGACTACGAGCAGTACTTC. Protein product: CASSRLAGDYEQYF.

The CDR3 coding sequence is TGTGCCAGCAGACTAGCGGGGGGCGGAGAGACCCAGTACTTC. Translating gives CASRLAGGGETQYF. The rearrangement links TRBV12-3 or TRBV12-4 to TRBJ2-5; 12 positions match TRBD2. This CDR3 contains 14 residues. Losses at the gene ends were 6 bases for V and 4 bases for J; bases not matched to a gene: 3.

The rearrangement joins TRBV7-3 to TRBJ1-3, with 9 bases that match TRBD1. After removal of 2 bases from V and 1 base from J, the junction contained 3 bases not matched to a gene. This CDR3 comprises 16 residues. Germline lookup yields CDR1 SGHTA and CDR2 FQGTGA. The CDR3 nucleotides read TGTGCCAGCAGCTTATTCGGGACAGGGTCTGGAAACACCATATATTTT. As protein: CASSLFGTGSGNTIYF.

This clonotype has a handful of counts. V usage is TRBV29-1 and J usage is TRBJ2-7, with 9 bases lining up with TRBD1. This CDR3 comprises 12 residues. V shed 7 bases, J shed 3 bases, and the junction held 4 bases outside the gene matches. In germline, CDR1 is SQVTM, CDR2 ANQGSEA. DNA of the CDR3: TGCAGCGGGACAGGGGCCTTCTACGAGCAGTACTTC. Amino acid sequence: CSGTGAFYEQYF.

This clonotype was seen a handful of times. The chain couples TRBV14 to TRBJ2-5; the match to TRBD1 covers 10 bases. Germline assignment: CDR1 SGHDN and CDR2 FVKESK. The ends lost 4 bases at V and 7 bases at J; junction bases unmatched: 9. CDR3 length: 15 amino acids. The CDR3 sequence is CASSPLGQGRRTQYF. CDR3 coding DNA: TGTGCCAGCAGCCCTCTGGGACAGGGGAGGAGGACCCAGTACTTC.

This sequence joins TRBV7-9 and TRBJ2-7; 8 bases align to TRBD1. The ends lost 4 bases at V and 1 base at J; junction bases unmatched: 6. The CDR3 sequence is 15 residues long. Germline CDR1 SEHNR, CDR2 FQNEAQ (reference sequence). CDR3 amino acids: CASSSQTGESYEQYF. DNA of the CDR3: TGTGCCAGCAGCTCACAGACAGGGGAGTCCTACGAGCAGTACTTC.

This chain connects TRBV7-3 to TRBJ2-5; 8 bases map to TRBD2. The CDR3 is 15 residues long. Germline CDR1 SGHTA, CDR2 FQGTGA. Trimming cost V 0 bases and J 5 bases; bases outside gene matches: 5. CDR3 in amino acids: CASSLTGTSLETQYF. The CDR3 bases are TGTGCCAGCAGCTTAACCGGGACTAGTCTGGAGACCCAGTACTTC.

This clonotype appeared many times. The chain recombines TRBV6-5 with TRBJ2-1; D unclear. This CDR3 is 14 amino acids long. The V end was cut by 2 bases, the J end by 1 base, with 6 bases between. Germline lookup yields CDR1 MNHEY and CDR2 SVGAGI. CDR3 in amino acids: CASSYVGSYNEQFF. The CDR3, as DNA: TGTGCCAGCAGTTACGTGGGTTCCTACAATGAGCAGTTCTTC.

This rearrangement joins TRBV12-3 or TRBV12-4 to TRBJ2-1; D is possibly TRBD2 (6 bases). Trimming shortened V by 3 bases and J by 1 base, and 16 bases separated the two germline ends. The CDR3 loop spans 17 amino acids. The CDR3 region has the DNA TGTGCCAGCAGTTTTTTTGGGGCTAGCGCGTCCTACAATGAGCAGTTCTTC. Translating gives CASSFFGASASYNEQFF.

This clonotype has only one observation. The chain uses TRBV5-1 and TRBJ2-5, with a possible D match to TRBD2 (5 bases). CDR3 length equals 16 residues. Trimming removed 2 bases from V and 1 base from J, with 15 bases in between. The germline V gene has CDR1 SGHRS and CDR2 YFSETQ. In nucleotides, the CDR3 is TGCGCCAGCAGCTTAGGTCGGGGAACCCTCCAAGAGACCCAGTACTTC. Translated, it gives CASSLGRGTLQETQYF. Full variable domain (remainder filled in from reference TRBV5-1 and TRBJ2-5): KAGVTQTPRYLIKTRGQQVTLSCSPISGHRSVSWYQQTPGQGLQFLFEYFSETQRNKGNFPGRFSGRQFSNSRSEMNVSTLELGDSALYLCASSLGRGTLQETQYFGPGTRLLVL.

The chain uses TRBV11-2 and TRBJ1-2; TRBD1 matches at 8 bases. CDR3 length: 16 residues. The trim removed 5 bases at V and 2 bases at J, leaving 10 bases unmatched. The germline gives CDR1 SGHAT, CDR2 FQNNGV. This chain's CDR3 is CASSPRQGRMNYGYTF. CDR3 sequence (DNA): TGTGCCAGCAGCCCTAGACAGGGGAGGATGAACTATGGCTACACCTTC.

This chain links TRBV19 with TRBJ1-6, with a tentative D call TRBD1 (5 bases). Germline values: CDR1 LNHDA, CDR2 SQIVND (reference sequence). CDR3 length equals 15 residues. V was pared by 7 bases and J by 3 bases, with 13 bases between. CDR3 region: CASNPGGVYNSPLHF. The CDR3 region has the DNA TGTGCCAGTAATCCGGGGGGTGTCTATAATTCACCCCTCCACTTT.

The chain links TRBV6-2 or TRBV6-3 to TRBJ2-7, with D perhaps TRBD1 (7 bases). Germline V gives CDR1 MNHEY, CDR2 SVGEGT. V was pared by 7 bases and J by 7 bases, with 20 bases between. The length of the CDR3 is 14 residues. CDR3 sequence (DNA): TGTGCCAGCACCGGCGCGGAGGGGGCGTGGGAGCAGTACTTC. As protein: CASTGAEGAWEQYF.

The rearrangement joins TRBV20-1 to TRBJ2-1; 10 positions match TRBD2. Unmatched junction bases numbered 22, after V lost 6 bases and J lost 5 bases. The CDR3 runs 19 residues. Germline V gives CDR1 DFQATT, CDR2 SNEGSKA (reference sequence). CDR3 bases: TGCAGTGCCCGACCCATCCCCCTTGCCCTAGCGGGAGAAGACAATGAGCAGTTCTTC. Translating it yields CSARPIPLALAGEDNEQFF.

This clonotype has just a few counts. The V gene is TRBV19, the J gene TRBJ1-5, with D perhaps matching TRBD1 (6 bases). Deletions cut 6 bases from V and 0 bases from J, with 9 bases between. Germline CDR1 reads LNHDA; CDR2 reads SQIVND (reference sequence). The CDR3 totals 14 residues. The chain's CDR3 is CASSETGSNQPQHF. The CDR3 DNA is TGTGCCAGTAGCGAGACAGGTAGCAATCAGCCCCAGCATTTT.

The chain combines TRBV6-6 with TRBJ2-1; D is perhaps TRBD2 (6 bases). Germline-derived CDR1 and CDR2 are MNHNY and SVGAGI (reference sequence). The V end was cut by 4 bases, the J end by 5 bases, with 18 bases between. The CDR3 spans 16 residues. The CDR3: CASSFVVGTQNNEQFF. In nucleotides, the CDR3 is TGTGCCAGCAGTTTCGTGGTTGGGACTCAAAACAATGAGCAGTTCTTC.

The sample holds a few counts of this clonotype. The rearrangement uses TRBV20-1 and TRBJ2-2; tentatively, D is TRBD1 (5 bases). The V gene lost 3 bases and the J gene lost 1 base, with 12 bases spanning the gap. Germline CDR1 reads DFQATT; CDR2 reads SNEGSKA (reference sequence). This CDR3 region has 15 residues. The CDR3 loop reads CSARAPQGNTGELFF. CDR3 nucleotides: TGCAGTGCTAGGGCCCCCCAGGGGAACACCGGGGAGCTGTTTTTT.

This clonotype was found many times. The CDR3, as DNA: TGCGCCAGCAGCTTGAAGTGGGAGAACACCGGGGAGCTGTTTTTT. It is translated as CASSLKWENTGELFF. The J gene is TRBJ2-2, the V gene TRBV5-1; D gene ambiguous. Per the germline V gene, CDR1 is SGHRS and CDR2 is YFSETQ. The CDR3 runs to 15 residues. V was cut by 1 base and J by 1 base, with 8 bases left in between.

The CDR3 coding sequence is TGTGCCAGCAGCAAAAAATCCCGAACGGGCACCATGAACACTGAAGCTTTCTTT. Its protein product is CASSKKSRTGTMNTEAFF. J is TRBJ1-1 and V is TRBV21-1; the table's D gene call, TRBD1, was not cross checked with the DNA. TRBV21-1 is termed a pseudogene. There are 18 residues in the CDR3.

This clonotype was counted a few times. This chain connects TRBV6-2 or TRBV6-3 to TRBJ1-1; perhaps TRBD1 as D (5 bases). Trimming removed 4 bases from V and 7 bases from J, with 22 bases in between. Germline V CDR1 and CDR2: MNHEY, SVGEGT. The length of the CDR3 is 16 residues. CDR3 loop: CASSSLHPDKRVEAFF. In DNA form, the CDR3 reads TGTGCCAGCAGTTCCCTCCACCCGGACAAAAGAGTTGAAGCTTTCTTT.